This is a list of T cell receptor beta chains from one sample in a study of human T cells and chemical hapten exposure. TCRdb re-called the RACE reads through MiXCR, storing one row per CDR3 protein. The sample carries about 130,000 distinct CDR3 sequences, 9% to 10% recorded once. Sequencing was done on a sample of whole blood. The receptors here all came from a male donor in good health. Some clones in this sample may be carry-over from other donors' samples. Each CDR3 is given without its conserved first and last residue.

>TRBV29-1|TRBJ2-5
SVIRLADAYQETQY
>TRBV9|TRBJ1-1
ASSPSTSMNTEAF
>TRBV28|TRBJ2-7
ASSPRTGFSYEQY
>TRBV20-1|TRBJ2-5
SALDRTVQETQY
>TRBV29-1|TRBJ2-1
SVEHRDTSYNEQF
>TRBV27|TRBJ1-3
ASSLKGWSGNTIY
>TRBV6-1|TRBJ2-5
AIHQGLQETQY
>TRBV27|TRBJ2-2
ASRRKAGELF
>TRBV7-9|TRBJ1-2
ASSPDRSQGYT
>TRBV6-5|TRBJ2-2
ASSYSLGAGELF
>TRBV12-5|TRBJ1-4
ASGLDRGPDNEKLF
>TRBV2|TRBJ1-2
ASSPGQIVCYT
>TRBV4-1|TRBJ2-1
ASSQDVERIYNEQF
>TRBV7-9|TRBJ2-5
ASSFPYGTSDQETQY
>TRBV27|TRBJ1-2
ASSPLQGVSGGYT